The clone carrying this TCR beta chain was recorded a few times. Its antigen remains unknown. This CDR3 has 14 residues. Germline lookup yields CDR1 SEHNR and CDR2 FQNEAQ (reference sequence). Trimming took 5 bases from V and 1 from J; bases not matched to a gene: 3. The record originates from a study of T-cell memory formation after mild COVID-19. Study-level information: The TCR clusters were mostly specific to one donor.

Study observations and caveats: Pre-infection memory carried some responding clones, suggesting that cross-reactive memory joined.

TCRalpha and TCRbeta libraries used 5'RACE with constant-segment primers and UMIs. TCRdb ran MiXCR on the 5' RACE reads and lists one entry per CDR3 protein. The sample carries around 90,000 distinct CDR3 sequences, over 13% recorded once. This clonotype originated in a man aged 18 to 29 who had mild COVID-19 (a few samples of this study predate the infection). Cell type and time point are not known. The chain carries TRBV7-9 and TRBJ1-1, with 8 bases fitting TRBD1. Sequenced input: PBMCs or a T cell subset sorted from them (not recorded which). Here the CDR3 reads CASSIDRGNTEAFF. CDR3 nucleotide sequence: TGTGCCAGCAGCATTGACAGGGGGAACACTGAAGCTTTCTTT.